Shown below are 28 T cell receptor beta chains from a single sample sequenced in a study of beta chain features in type 1 diabetes. Sequencing targeted expressed TCRB transcripts, as all isolated RNA had been reverse transcribed. Produced via immunoSEQ multiplex PCR; TCRdb's table is partial and in-frame only. In the table there are about 360,000 clones, roughly 13% of which are singletons. The sequencing sample was made of naive CD4+ T cells from blood. The receptors were gathered from a man aged 18 to 29 in good health.

This chain links TRBV30 with TRBJ1-4; D call uncertain. The CDR3 loop spans 15 amino acids. Trimming cost V 0 bases and J 1 base, with 9 bases left between them. Germline V CDR1 and CDR2: GTSNPN, SVGIG (reference sequence). The CDR3 reads CAWSVLFRTNEKLFF. The CDR3, as DNA: TGTGCCTGGAGTGTACTTTTCCGAACTAATGAAAAACTGTTTTTT. Full variable domain (outside the CDR3, taken from reference TRBV30 and TRBJ1-4): SQTIHQWPATLVQPVGSPLSLECTVEGTSNPNLYWYRQAAGRGLQLLFYSVGIGQISSEVPQNLSASRPQDRQFILSSKKLLLSDSGFYLCAWSVLFRTNEKLFFGSGTQLSVL.

This clone was seen a few times. The chain links TRBV29-1 to TRBJ2-3; tentative D call: TRBD1 (5 bases). Germline values: CDR1 SQVTM, CDR2 ANQGSEA. The V and J ends lost 7 bases and 5 bases respectively, with 16 bases between them. This CDR3 spans 13 amino acids. The CDR3 nucleotides read TGCAGCGCCGGACATGATTTTAGAGATACGCAGTATTTT. Its protein is CSAGHDFRDTQYF.

In this sample, this clone turned up a few times. A read error may produce the germline difference seen at one junction end. This chain connects TRBV7-7 to TRBJ2-5, with TRBD2 as a possible D gene (5 bases). The CDR3 loop spans 15 amino acids. From germline, CDR1 is SSHAT and CDR2 FNYEAQ (reference sequence). CDR3 DNA sequence: TGTGCTAGCAGCTTAACGGGGTATTCTGCGGAGACCCAGTACTTC. Translation gives CASSLTGYSAETQYF. Combining the CDR3 with reference TRBV7-7 and TRBJ2-5 gives the whole variable domain GAGVSQSPRYKVTKRGQDVTLRCDPISSHATLYWYQQALGQGPEFLTYFNYEAQPDKSGLPSDRFSAERPEGSISTLTIQRTEQRDSAMYRCASSLTGYSAETQYFGPGTRLLVL.

This clone came up a few times. V is TRBV13 and J is TRBJ2-7; 12 bases match TRBD1. Germline assignment: CDR1 PRHDT and CDR2 FYEKMQ (reference sequence). Trimming cost V 1 base and J 6 bases; bases outside gene matches: 4. This CDR3 has 15 amino acids. Here the CDR3 reads CASSLAGTGGPEQYF. In DNA form, the CDR3 reads TGTGCCAGCAGCTTAGCCGGGACAGGGGGCCCCGAGCAGTACTTC.

This clone was seen a handful of times. This chain joins TRBV5-6 and TRBJ2-7; 10 bases are shared with TRBD1. The CDR3 length is 15 residues. Per germline, CDR1 SGHDT and CDR2 YYEEEE. V was clipped by 0 bases and J by 5 bases; unmatched bases: 5. Here the CDR3 reads CASSLGDRGSHEQYF. For the CDR3, the DNA is TGTGCCAGCAGCTTGGGGGACAGGGGTTCCCACGAGCAGTACTTC. Combining the CDR3 with reference TRBV5-6 and TRBJ2-7 gives the whole variable domain DAGVTQSPTHLIKTRGQQVTLRCSPKSGHDTVSWYQQALGQGPQFIFQYYEEEERQRGNFPDRFSGHQFPNYSSELNVNALLLGDSALYLCASSLGDRGSHEQYFGPGTRLTVT.

This chain links TRBV4-2 with TRBJ2-5; 7 nucleotides agree with TRBD2. CDR3 size: 16 residues. Germline CDR1 reads LGHNA; CDR2 reads YNFKEQ. V lost 3 bases and J lost 5; bases outside the gene matches: 12. The CDR3 DNA reads as TGTGCCAGCAGCCACTCCCCTATCGGGAGGAGGGAGACCCAGTACTTC. It translates to CASSHSPIGRRETQYF.

The V and J genes are TRBV7-2 and TRBJ1-1, with D uncertain. Germline CDR1 and CDR2: SGHTA and FQGNSA. Trimming pared 7 bases from V and 6 bases from J, leaving 15 bases between. The CDR3 loop spans 13 amino acids. The CDR3 DNA sequence: TGTGCCAGCAAGGACCGGGGTTGGGCTGAAGCTTTCTTT. It specifies CASKDRGWAEAFF.

This clone was counted between two and nine times. This chain links TRBV5-1 with TRBJ1-2, with no clear D. The CDR3 sequence is 13 residues long. Germline V gene sequence: CDR1 SGHRS, CDR2 YFSETQ. The ends were cut back, 0 bases at V and 8 bases at J, with 11 bases in the middle. CDR3 sequence: CASSLELGGGYTF. CDR3 sequence (DNA): TGCGCCAGCAGCTTGGAACTCGGCGGGGGCTACACCTTC.

V gene TRBV10-3 combines with J gene TRBJ2-3; 8 bases map to TRBD2. The CDR3 length is 16 residues. The trim removed 4 bases at V and 2 bases at J, leaving 8 bases unmatched. Looked up from germline, CDR1 is ENHRY and CDR2 is SYGVKD. The CDR3 protein is CAISVKERGPTDTQYF. The CDR3, as DNA: TGTGCCATCAGTGTGAAGGAGCGGGGGCCCACAGATACGCAGTATTTT.

This clone was recorded a few times. The chain recombines TRBV6-6 with TRBJ1-5; D unresolved. This CDR3 comprises 15 residues. V lost 0 bases, J lost 3 bases, and 9 bases lay in between. In germline, CDR1 is MNHNY, CDR2 SVGAGI (reference sequence). CDR3 nucleotides: TGTGCCAGCAGTTACTCGGTGAAGCACAATCAGCCCCAGCATTTT. Its protein product is CASSYSVKHNQPQHF.

The table lists this clone with a few counts. The rearrangement links TRBV29-1 to TRBJ1-1; 8 positions agree with TRBD1. CDR1 SQVTM and CDR2 ANQGSEA come from the germline V gene. V lost 8 bases and J lost 5; bases outside the gene matches: 13. The CDR3 has 14 amino acids. CDR3 protein: CSFARFGQGTEAFF. CDR3 DNA: TGCAGCTTTGCCCGTTTTGGACAGGGAACTGAAGCTTTCTTT.

The chain employs TRBV5-1 and TRBJ2-7; 8 nucleotides agree with TRBD1. This CDR3 is built from 16 residues. CDR1 is SGHRS and CDR2 is YFSETQ in the germline V gene. Unmatched junction bases numbered 8, after V lost 1 base and J lost 2 bases. The DNA of the CDR3 is TGCGCCAGCAGCTTGAAAGGACAGGGACAACCCTACGAGCAGTACTTC. This codes for CASSLKGQGQPYEQYF.

The table lists this clone with many counts. This chain connects TRBV7-2 to TRBJ1-5; D is uncertain. V was trimmed by 1 base and J by 7 bases, leaving 8 bases between them. CDR1 and CDR2 (germline): SGHTA, FQGNSA. The CDR3 is made up of 13 amino acids. CDR3 protein: CASSLGVRQPQHF. CDR3 bases: TGTGCCAGCAGCTTAGGCGTACGACAGCCCCAGCATTTT.

This clone was seen a few times. The V and J genes are TRBV5-4 and TRBJ1-1, with a tentative D call TRBD1 (5 bases). This CDR3 is built from 14 residues. Looked up from germline, CDR1 is SGHNT and CDR2 is YYREEE (reference sequence). V was clipped by 3 bases and J by 5 bases, with 14 bases between them. Here the CDR3 DNA reads TGTGCCAGCAGCTCCCGGGGGGGAGGGACTGAAGCTTTCTTT. Translating gives CASSSRGGGTEAFF. Drawing the rest from reference TRBV5-4 and TRBJ1-1, the complete variable domain is ETGVTQSPTHLIKTRGQQVTLRCSSQSGHNTVSWYQQALGQGPQFIFQYYREEENGRGNFPPRFSGLQFPNYSSELNVNALELDDSALYLCASSSRGGGTEAFFGQGTRLTVV.

The DNA of the CDR3 is TGTGCCAGCAGCCTTAGCGGGCCCTTTGGGGCCAACGTCCTGACTTTC. Its protein is CASSLSGPFGANVLTF. The chain uses TRBV7-2 and TRBJ2-6; 7 bases line up with TRBD2. The junction had 7 bases not matched to a gene; V was cut back by 5 bases and J by 3 bases. Germline V CDR1 and CDR2: SGHTA, FQGNSA. This CDR3 spans 16 amino acids.

V gene TRBV5-1 combines with J gene TRBJ2-1; D gene uncertain. Germline CDR1 SGHRS, CDR2 YFSETQ. The ends were cut back, 4 bases at V and 3 bases at J, with 14 bases in the middle. The CDR3 loop spans 15 amino acids. CDR3 bases: TGCGCCAGCAGCCCCATGGCGGCAAACTACAATGAGCAGTTCTTC. Its protein product is CASSPMAANYNEQFF.

This chain connects TRBV4-1 to TRBJ1-6; D gene ambiguous. Germline CDR1 is MGHRA and CDR2 is YSYEKL. V gave up 1 base and J gave up 2 bases, with 6 bases separating them. The CDR3 consists of 15 residues. The CDR3 here is CASSQAPAYNSPLHF. DNA for the CDR3: TGCGCCAGCAGCCAAGCCCCCGCCTATAATTCACCCCTCCACTTT.

This clone was seen more than once but under ten times. This chain connects TRBV28 to TRBJ2-5, with a possible D match to TRBD2 (6 bases). The CDR3 spans 15 residues. Germline lookup yields CDR1 MDHEN and CDR2 SYDVKM. Trimming took 0 bases from V and 3 from J, leaving 11 bases between them. The CDR3 DNA reads as TGTGCCAGCAGTTTATGGGGGACTTCCAAAGAGACCCAGTACTTC. Translating gives CASSLWGTSKETQYF.

The V call is TRBV28, the J call TRBJ2-3; 9 positions match TRBD2. V gave up 4 bases and J gave up 6 bases; unmatched junction bases: 8. There are 15 residues in the CDR3. Germline assignment: CDR1 MDHEN and CDR2 SYDVKM. In DNA, the CDR3 is TGTGCCAGCAGTTCGGCTAGCGGGGATTGGGATACGCAGTATTTT. Its protein is CASSSASGDWDTQYF. The complete variable domain, with remaining parts taken from reference TRBV28 and TRBJ2-3, reads DVKVTQSSRYLVKRTGEKVFLECVQDMDHENMFWYRQDPGLGLRLIYFSYDVKMKEKGDIPEGYSVSREKKERFSLILESASTNQTSMYLCASSSASGDWDTQYFGPGTRLTVL.

The chain couples TRBV30 to TRBJ1-1, with a weak D call TRBD1 (5 bases). Per the germline V gene, CDR1 is GTSNPN and CDR2 is SVGIG (reference sequence). V was shortened by 3 bases and J by 5 bases, with 13 bases between the two germline ends. The CDR3 has 13 amino acids. The CDR3 sequence is CAWSWGEWTEAFF. The CDR3 region has the DNA TGTGCCTGGAGCTGGGGGGAGTGGACTGAAGCTTTCTTT.

This clone has only a few counts. CDR3 bases: TGTGCCAGCAGCCCCCCAGGGCAGGTCACAGATACGCAGTATTTT. Translating gives CASSPPGQVTDTQYF. The rearrangement links TRBV5-4 to TRBJ2-3; maybe TRBD1 (5 bases). This CDR3 region has 15 residues. Germline CDR1 reads SGHNT; CDR2 reads YYREEE (reference sequence). Trimming cost V 4 bases and J 2 bases, with 14 bases left between them.

The sample holds a few counts of this clone. The chain employs TRBV7-2 and TRBJ1-1; 7 positions match TRBD1. Germline values: CDR1 SGHTA, CDR2 FQGNSA. The CDR3 is 14 amino acids. With 5 bases clipped from V and 6 bases from J, the junction kept 9 bases outside the gene matches. This CDR3 reads CASSTRQGRAEAFF. The CDR3, as DNA: TGTGCCAGCAGCACGCGACAGGGTAGAGCTGAAGCTTTCTTT.

The J gene is TRBJ2-5, the V gene TRBV7-2, with TRBD2 matching 9 bases. The CDR3 consists of 18 residues. Trimming took 5 bases from V and 5 from J; bases not matched to a gene: 18. Germline-derived CDR1 and CDR2 are SGHTA and FQGNSA. DNA of the CDR3: TGTGCCAGCAGCCGCTCCCGTAGTGGTAGCGGGAGTTTGGAGACCCAGTACTTC. Translating gives CASSRSRSGSGSLETQYF.

This clone was observed a few times. V is TRBV30 and J is TRBJ2-3; 7 nucleotides align to TRBD2. V dropped 0 bases and J dropped 1; count of bases not matched to a gene: 4. From germline, CDR1 is GTSNPN and CDR2 SVGIG (reference sequence). The CDR3 loop spans 15 amino acids. CDR3 sequence: CAWSVFAGGTDTQYF. The CDR3 region has the DNA TGTGCCTGGAGTGTATTTGCGGGAGGCACAGATACGCAGTATTTT.

This clone was counted a few times. Sequence at one end of the junction differs from germline and may be a read error. V usage is TRBV9 and J usage is TRBJ2-2; 8 positions agree with TRBD2. This CDR3 contains 18 residues. The germline V gene encodes CDR1 SGDLS and CDR2 YYNGEE. The CDR3 sequence: CASSPQPGGPRETGGLFF. The DNA for the CDR3 is TGTGCCAGCAGCCCCCAACCGGGGGGGCCTAGGGAAACCGGGGGGCTGTTTTTT.

This clone was counted a few times. The V and J genes are TRBV4-3 and TRBJ1-1; D remains unclear. Trimming left V 3 bases short and J 2 bases short, with 10 bases between. Germline V gene data show CDR1 as LGHNA and CDR2 as YSLEER. The CDR3 is 14 residues long. For the CDR3, the DNA is TGCGCCAGCAGCCAGCTTCGGGAAAACACTGAAGCTTTCTTT. This gives the protein CASSQLRENTEAFF.

This clone was detected only a few times. The rearrangement links TRBV7-3 to TRBJ2-1, with D possibly matching TRBD2 (6 bases). This CDR3 spans 13 amino acids. The ends were cut back, 7 bases at V and 6 bases at J, with 13 bases in the middle. Germline loops: CDR1 SGHTA, CDR2 FQGTGA. As DNA, the CDR3 is TGTGCCAGCACCGGAGGCGGGGTCAATGAGCAGTTCTTC. This gives the protein CASTGGGVNEQFF.

The J gene is TRBJ2-7, the V gene TRBV4-3; 15 nucleotides match TRBD2. Germline assignment: CDR1 LGHNA and CDR2 YSLEER. V trimming: 3 bases; J trimming: 5 bases; junction bases outside the gene matches: 5. This CDR3 is 16 amino acids long. CDR3 protein: CASSQGTSGRFDEQYF. CDR3 coding DNA: TGCGCCAGCAGCCAGGGGACTAGCGGGAGGTTCGACGAGCAGTACTTC.